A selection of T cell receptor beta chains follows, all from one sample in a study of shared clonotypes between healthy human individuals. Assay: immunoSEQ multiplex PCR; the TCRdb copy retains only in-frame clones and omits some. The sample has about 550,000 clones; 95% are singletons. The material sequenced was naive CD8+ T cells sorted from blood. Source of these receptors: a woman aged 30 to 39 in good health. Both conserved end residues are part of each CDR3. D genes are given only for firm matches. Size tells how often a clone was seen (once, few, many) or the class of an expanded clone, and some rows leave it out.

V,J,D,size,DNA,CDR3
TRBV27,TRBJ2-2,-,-,TGTGCCGTCCAGGGGACCGGGGAGCTGTTTTTT,CAVQGTGELFF
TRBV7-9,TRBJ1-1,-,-,TGTGCCAGCAGCTTAGGACGGGGAGGGACTGAAGCTTTCTTT,CASSLGRGGTEAFF
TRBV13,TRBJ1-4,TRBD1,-,TGTGCCAGCAGCTTAGGGGGGACAGGGGTTAATGAAAAACTGTTTTTT,CASSLGGTGVNEKLFF
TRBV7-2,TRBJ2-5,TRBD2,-,TGTGCCAGCAGCTTAGGAGTAGCGGGAGCGGGGGAGACCCAGTACTTC,CASSLGVAGAGETQYF
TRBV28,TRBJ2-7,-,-,TGTGCCAGCAGTTTAAGTCTTAGGGGGGGCGAGCAGTACTTC,CASSLSLRGGEQYF
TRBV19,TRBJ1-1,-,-,TGTGCCAGTAGTATCGAGGGGGTCGGCACTGAAGCTTTCTTT,CASSIEGVGTEAFF
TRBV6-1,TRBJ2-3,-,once,TGTGCCAGCAGTGCTATACCGGGGCCCGGGGATACGCAGTATTTT,CASSAIPGPGDTQYF
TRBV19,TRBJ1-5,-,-,TGTGCCAGTAGTATAGAACTGGGAGGGGGTCAGCCCCAGCATTTT,CASSIELGGGQPQHF
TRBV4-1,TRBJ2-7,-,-,TGCGCCAGCAGCCAAGATCCTAGCAATTCCTACGAGCAGTACTTC,CASSQDPSNSYEQYF
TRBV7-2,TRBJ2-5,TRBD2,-,TGTGCCGAGACCCGGAGGGTAGCGGGAGACGTGAGAGAGACCCAGTACTTC,CAETRRVAGDVRETQYF
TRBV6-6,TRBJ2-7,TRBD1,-,TGTGCCAGCAGTTCCGGGGACAGGGTATACGAGCAGTACTTC,CASSSGDRVYEQYF
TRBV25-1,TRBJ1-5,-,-,TGTGCCAGCAGTGAATTTGGCAATCAGCCCCAGCATTTT,CASSEFGNQPQHF
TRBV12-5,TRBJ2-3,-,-,TGTGCTAGTGGTTTGGTATTTTGTCGAGACCCGGCGGGCACAGATACGCAGTATTTT,CASGLVFCRDPAGTDTQYF
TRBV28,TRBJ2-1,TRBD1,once,TGTGCCAGCAGTTTAGGACAGGGGGCTAGGGACACGAATGAGCAGTTCTTC,CASSLGQGARDTNEQFF
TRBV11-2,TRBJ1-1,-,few,TGTGCCAGCAGCTTAGATCAGGCTGGGACTGAAGCTTTCTTT,CASSLDQAGTEAFF
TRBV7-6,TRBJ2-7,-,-,TGTGCCAGCAGCATGTCCGACAGCTCCGTCCACGAGCAGTACTTC,CASSMSDSSVHEQYF
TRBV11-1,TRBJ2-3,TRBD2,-,TGTGCCAGCAGCTTAGGGGGTGGGAGGGCCCAGGATACGCAGTATTTT,CASSLGGGRAQDTQYF
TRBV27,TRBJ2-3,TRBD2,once,TGTGCCAGCAGTTGGACTAGCGGAGGGGTGGAAGATACGCAGTATTTT,CASSWTSGGVEDTQYF
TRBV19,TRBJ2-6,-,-,TGTGCCAGTAGTATATACGGACACCTTGGTTCTGGGGCCAACGTCCTGACTTTC,CASSIYGHLGSGANVLTF
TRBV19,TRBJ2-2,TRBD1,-,TGTGCCAGTAAAACACAGGGGGAAGGCGCCGGGGAGCTGTTTTTT,CASKTQGEGAGELFF
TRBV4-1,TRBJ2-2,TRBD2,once,TGCGCCAGCGCATTGGGGGGACTAGCGTCCGGGGAGCTGTTTTTT,CASALGGLASGELFF
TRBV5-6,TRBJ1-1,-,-,TGTGCCAGCAGCTTTGGGGGCCTGGGAACGAACACTGAAGCTTTCTTT,CASSFGGLGTNTEAFF
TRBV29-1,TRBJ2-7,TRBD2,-,TGCAGCGTCAAGGGTGTAGCGGGAGACGAATCCTACGAGCAGTACTTC,CSVKGVAGDESYEQYF